One and the same sample provided the 24 T cell receptor beta chains below, sequenced in a study of blood T cell repertoires in COVID-19. The data were produced by immunoSEQ multiplex PCR, yet TCRdb's version contains in-frame clones alone and is incomplete. Found here are approximately 190,000 clones, roughly four fifths of them singletons; the top ten hold approximately 5%. Sequencing used peripheral blood. The receptors derive from a woman aged 70 to 79 with active or convalescent COVID-19.

This sequence joins TRBV7-9 and TRBJ1-2; D uncertain. CDR1 and CDR2 from the germline V gene are SEHNR and FQNEAQ (reference sequence). This CDR3 is built from 14 residues. V was trimmed by 1 base and J by 3 bases, leaving 9 bases between them. CDR3 nucleotides: TGTGCCAGCAGCTTAGGGGCCCACGACTATGGCTACACCTTC. This gives the protein CASSLGAHDYGYTF. Drawing the rest from reference TRBV7-9 and TRBJ1-2, the complete variable domain is DTGVSQNPRHKITKRGQNVTFRCDPISEHNRLYWYRQTLGQGPEFLTYFQNEAQLEKSRLLSDRFSAERPKGSFSTLEIQRTEQGDSAMYLCASSLGAHDYGYTFGSGTRLTVV.

The genes are TRBV27 and TRBJ2-7; D might be TRBD2 (6 bases). The V gene's germline CDR1 is MNHEY and CDR2 SMNVEV (reference sequence). The CDR3 totals 13 residues. The V gene lost 8 bases and the J gene lost 0 bases, with 11 bases spanning the gap. CDR3 nucleotide sequence: TGTGCCAGCGCTGGCGGGATCTCCTACGAGCAGTACTTC. It specifies CASAGGISYEQYF.

The J gene is TRBJ1-1, the V gene TRBV27, with 7 nucleotides matching TRBD1. Germline V gene data show CDR1 as MNHEY and CDR2 as SMNVEV (reference sequence). With 0 bases clipped from V and 4 bases from J, the junction kept 5 bases outside the gene matches. This CDR3 is built from 15 residues. The DNA for the CDR3 is TGTGCCAGCAGTTTATCCCCGACAGGGATCACTGAAGCTTTCTTT. Protein product: CASSLSPTGITEAFF.

This sequence joins TRBV3-1 (or the pseudogene TRBV3-2) and TRBJ1-2; 9 positions match TRBD1. The CDR3 runs 15 residues. With V trimmed by 2 bases and J by 0 bases, 1 base remained unmatched. CDR1 is LGHDT, CDR2 YNNKEL, per germline (reference sequence). The CDR3 bases are TGTGCCAGCAGCCAATGGGACAGGGCTAACTATGGCTACACCTTC. Protein sequence: CASSQWDRANYGYTF.

The chain joins TRBV2 to TRBJ1-4; a weak D match, TRBD1 (6 bases). The CDR3 sequence is 13 residues long. Germline CDR1 reads SNHLY; CDR2 reads FYNNEI. The V gene lost 4 bases and the J gene lost 12 bases, with 15 bases spanning the gap. The CDR3 DNA follows: TGTGCCAGCAGTGTGGACAGATTGTCGCAACTGTTTTTT. This sequence encodes CASSVDRLSQLFF.

This clone has a handful of counts. The chain recombines TRBV6-6 with TRBJ2-1; 7 bases align to TRBD2. V shed 5 bases, J shed 8 bases, and the junction held 12 bases outside the gene matches. This CDR3 comprises 15 residues. Germline CDR1 MNHNY, CDR2 SVGAGI (reference sequence). The CDR3 loop reads CASSGKAGPLHEQFF. The CDR3 DNA reads as TGTGCCAGCAGTGGAAAAGCGGGGCCCTTACATGAGCAGTTCTTC.

V gene TRBV19 combines with J gene TRBJ2-7; D not resolved. This CDR3 spans 13 amino acids. Germline values: CDR1 LNHDA, CDR2 SQIVND (reference sequence). V gave up 3 bases and J gave up 5 bases, with 11 bases separating them. The CDR3 region is CASSIGRLDEQYF. The CDR3 DNA reads as TGTGCCAGTAGTATTGGTCGGTTGGACGAGCAGTACTTC.

This sequence joins TRBV27 and TRBJ2-7; 8 bases map to TRBD2. CDR1 and CDR2 from the germline V gene are MNHEY and SMNVEV (reference sequence). V gave up 4 bases and J gave up 4 bases; unmatched junction bases: 9. This CDR3 region has 15 residues. Here the CDR3 reads CASSSAGTRRYEQYF. CDR3 DNA: TGTGCCAGCAGTTCCGCCGGGACTAGAAGGTACGAGCAGTACTTC.

The rearrangement joins TRBV2 to TRBJ2-7; D might be TRBD1 (6 bases). The germline V and J ends were trimmed by 8 bases and 5 bases, with 13 bases remaining between them. This CDR3 has 12 amino acids. The germline V gene has CDR1 SNHLY and CDR2 FYNNEI. The CDR3 is CASGGGGHEQYF. The CDR3 DNA reads as TGTGCCAGCGGTGGGGGCGGCCACGAGCAGTACTTC.

V and J are TRBV5-1 and TRBJ1-2; D perhaps matches TRBD1 (5 bases). Germline V gene lookup returns CDR1 SGHRS and CDR2 YFSETQ. V was cut by 0 bases and J by 5 bases, with 11 bases left in between. The length of the CDR3 is 14 residues. CDR3 region: CASSLGGAEYGYTF. DNA for the CDR3: TGCGCCAGCAGCTTGGGGGGCGCCGAATATGGCTACACCTTC.

Details on this clone: Other DNA variants within this sample encode the same CDR3. This rearrangement joins TRBV5-1 to TRBJ2-5, with 7 bases that match TRBD2. Trimming at V came to 0 bases and at J to 2 bases, leaving 1 base not matched to a gene. Germline CDR1 SGHRS, CDR2 YFSETQ. The CDR3 contains 14 residues. CDR3 coding DNA: TGCGCCAGCAGCTTGGGGGACTATCAAGAGACCCAGTACTTC. As protein: CASSLGDYQETQYF.

The rearrangement links TRBV19 to TRBJ1-2; D might be TRBD1 (5 bases). This CDR3 comprises 13 residues. The germline V gene has CDR1 LNHDA and CDR2 SQIVND (reference sequence). The V gene lost 8 bases and the J gene lost 2 bases, with 12 bases spanning the gap. As DNA, the CDR3 is TGTGCCAGTGGGGGGTTTCCCAACTATGGCTACACCTTC. This sequence encodes CASGGFPNYGYTF. Using reference TRBV19 and TRBJ1-2 for the parts outside the CDR3, the full variable domain is DGGITQSPKYLFRKEGQNVTLSCEQNLNHDAMYWYRQDPGQGLRLIYYSQIVNDFQKGDIAEGYSVSREKKESFPLTVTSAQKNPTAFYLCASGGFPNYGYTFGSGTRLTVV.

This clone has a handful of counts. This chain connects TRBV28 to TRBJ2-7; 9 bases agree with TRBD2. Germline values: CDR1 MDHEN, CDR2 SYDVKM. CDR3 length: 16 amino acids. V dropped 7 bases and J dropped 6; count of bases not matched to a gene: 16. CDR3 DNA: TGTGCCAGCACTCCACTCGGGGTTAGCGGGAGTGGCGAGCAGTACTTC. It yields the protein CASTPLGVSGSGEQYF.

The chain has TRBV7-2 and TRBJ2-5, with TRBD1 as a possible D gene (5 bases). CDR1 SGHTA and CDR2 FQGNSA come from the germline V gene. This CDR3 is 14 amino acids long. Trimming took off 2 bases at V and 4 bases at J, with 11 bases between the two ends. CDR3 protein: CASSLRPGPETQYF. The CDR3 DNA reads TGTGCCAGCAGCTTAAGACCAGGGCCAGAGACCCAGTACTTC.

This chain links TRBV9 with TRBJ1-2, with no clear D. This CDR3 region has 15 residues. The V gene lost 8 bases and the J gene lost 0 bases, with 17 bases spanning the gap. CDR1 and CDR2 (germline): SGDLS, YYNGEE. CDR3 in amino acids: CASSREGKANYGYTF. The CDR3 DNA follows: TGTGCCAGTTCTCGGGAGGGAAAAGCTAACTATGGCTACACCTTC.

This clone showed up just once. This sequence joins TRBV10-3 and TRBJ2-7; 8 bases map to TRBD1. The CDR3 contains 15 residues. Looked up from germline, CDR1 is ENHRY and CDR2 is SYGVKD. With 6 bases clipped from V and 2 bases from J, the junction kept 9 bases outside the gene matches. The CDR3: CAISPGTGDTYEQYF. The CDR3 DNA is TGTGCCATCAGCCCCGGGACAGGCGACACCTACGAGCAGTACTTC.

The chain employs TRBV5-4 and TRBJ2-1; 8 nucleotides match TRBD2. V gave up 0 bases and J gave up 2 bases; unmatched junction bases: 1. CDR1 is SGHNT, CDR2 YYREEE, per germline (reference sequence). The CDR3 is 15 amino acids. CDR3 amino acids: CASSLELAAYNEQFF. The CDR3 DNA follows: TGTGCCAGCAGCTTGGAACTAGCGGCCTACAATGAGCAGTTCTTC.

V gene TRBV6-5 combines with J gene TRBJ2-7; 8 positions agree with TRBD2. V trimming: 5 bases; J trimming: 4 bases; junction bases outside the gene matches: 7. This CDR3 comprises 14 residues. CDR1 and CDR2 from the germline V gene are MNHEY and SVGAGI. CDR3 amino acids: CASSPSGLGYEQYF. As DNA, the CDR3 is TGTGCCAGCAGTCCCTCGGGACTAGGGTACGAGCAGTACTTC.

This chain connects TRBV6-1 to TRBJ2-2, with D perhaps TRBD1 (5 bases). The CDR3 is 15 residues long. Trimming stripped 2 bases from V and 7 bases from J, with 14 bases between. Per the germline V gene, CDR1 is MNHNS and CDR2 is SASEGT. Here the CDR3 reads CASSESQGVSGELFF. CDR3 nucleotides: TGTGCCAGCAGTGAAAGCCAGGGTGTCAGCGGGGAGCTGTTTTTT.

The rearrangement joins TRBV27 to TRBJ2-4; D perhaps matches TRBD1 (5 bases). Germline CDR1 and CDR2: MNHEY and SMNVEV (reference sequence). This CDR3 contains 17 residues. Trimming removed 0 bases at V and 1 base at J, with 13 bases between. The CDR3 DNA reads as TGTGCCAGCAGTTTATCGAGTCAGGGTGGGGCCAAAAACATTCAGTACTTC. The encoded protein is CASSLSSQGGAKNIQYF.

The rearrangement links TRBV28 to TRBJ2-2; TRBD2 matches 7 bases. Unmatched junction bases numbered 14, after V lost 5 bases and J lost 8 bases. The CDR3 covers 16 residues. The V gene's germline CDR1 is MDHEN and CDR2 SYDVKM. The CDR3 sequence is CASSLLVSSGKGELFF. The CDR3 coding sequence is TGTGCCAGCAGTCTCCTCGTGTCTAGCGGTAAAGGGGAGCTGTTTTTT.

The rearrangement joins TRBV5-8 to TRBJ1-6, with D hard to call. Germline V gene lookup returns CDR1 SGHTS and CDR2 YDEGEE. This CDR3 has 13 amino acids. V was trimmed by 0 bases and J by 8 bases, leaving 6 bases between them. CDR3 in DNA: TGTGCCAGCAGCTTGGACCCAGATTCACCCCTCCACTTT. It specifies CASSLDPDSPLHF. The whole variable domain, remainder taken from reference TRBV5-8 and TRBJ1-6, is EAGVTQSPTHLIKTRGQQATLRCSPISGHTSVYWYQQALGLGLQFLLWYDEGEERNRGNFPPRFSGRQFPNYSSELNVNALELEDSALYLCASSLDPDSPLHFGNGTRLTVT.

This clone was detected only a few times. V usage is TRBV4-2 and J usage is TRBJ2-2; 9 nucleotides align to TRBD2. CDR1 is LGHNA, CDR2 YNFKEQ, per germline. The CDR3 runs 15 residues. Losses at the gene ends were 5 bases for V and 9 bases for J; bases not matched to a gene: 10. The CDR3 DNA is TGTGCCAGCAGCGCCGCGGCTAGCGGGATCCGGGAGCTGTTTTTT. This encodes CASSAAASGIRELFF.

The genes are TRBV12-5 and TRBJ2-1, with 7 nucleotides matching TRBD1. Germline assignment: CDR1 LGHNT and CDR2 FRNRAP. Unmatched junction bases numbered 3, after V lost 1 base and J lost 3 bases. There are 15 residues in the CDR3. CDR3 DNA sequence: TGTGCTAGTGGTTTGGAGGGGGCTGGCTACAATGAGCAGTTCTTC. Translation: CASGLEGAGYNEQFF.